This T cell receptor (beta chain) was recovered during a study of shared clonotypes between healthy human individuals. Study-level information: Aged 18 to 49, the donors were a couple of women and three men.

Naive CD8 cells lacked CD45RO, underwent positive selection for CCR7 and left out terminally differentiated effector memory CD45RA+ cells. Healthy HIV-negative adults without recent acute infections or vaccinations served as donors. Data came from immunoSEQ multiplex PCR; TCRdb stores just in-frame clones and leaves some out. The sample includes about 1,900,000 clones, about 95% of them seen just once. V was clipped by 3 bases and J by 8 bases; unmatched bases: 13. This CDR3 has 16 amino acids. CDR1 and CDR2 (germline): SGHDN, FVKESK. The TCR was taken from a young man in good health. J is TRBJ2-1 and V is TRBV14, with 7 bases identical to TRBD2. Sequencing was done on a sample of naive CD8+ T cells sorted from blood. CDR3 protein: CASSQAGGGVGHEQFF. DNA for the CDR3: TGTGCCAGCAGCCAGGCGGGCGGGGGAGTTGGCCATGAGCAGTTCTTC.